This TCR beta chain emerged from a study of cytomegalovirus exposure and HLA in healthy donors. General observations from the study: High specificity and sensitivity for cytomegalovirus status were reported for the classifier. It was reported that TCR beta sequences correctly inferred the HLA-A and HLA-B alleles for most subjects. The likely explanation for a cluster of highly shared sequence variants was sequencing artifact.

The PCR contained 60 Vbeta and 13 Jbeta primers. Source study methods: In a later analysis, some 80 million unique TCR beta chains included roughly 11 million shared by two or more donors. This table comes from immunoSEQ multiplex PCR, and its TCRdb copy is limited to in-frame clones, with some not included. The V and J calls and clone size come from that table; D and trimming were worked out from the DNA. This table holds 150,000 to 200,000 clones, roughly 84% found once. This clone has only one observation. Its cognate antigen is unknown. Germline values: CDR1 SGHNT, CDR2 YYREEE (reference sequence). Trimming cost V 1 base and J 4 bases; bases outside gene matches: 17. CDR3 size: 19 residues.

J is TRBJ2-1 and V is TRBV5-4; 7 bases match TRBD1. Specimen: PBMCs. The TCR originated in a man aged 45 to 65 in good health and CMV-seropositive. CDR3 bases: TGTGCCAGCAGCTTGCCCAGGGGGACCCTTAATTCCTTTTACAATGAGCAGTTCTTC. Its translation: CASSLPRGTLNSFYNEQFF.